The clone carrying this TCR beta chain was seen more than once but under ten times. All patients picked for sequencing had shown, by flow cytometry, an expansion of CD8+CD57+ cells. The data belong to a study of CD8+CD57+ T cells in acquired aplastic anemia. The CDR3 is 17 amino acids. The germline V gene encodes CDR1 DFQATT and CDR2 SNEGSKA (reference sequence). Trimming took 0 bases from V and 0 from J, leaving 15 bases between them. The use of genomic DNA as template underpinned the TCR beta VDJ and CDR3 profiling. TCRdb processed the reads anew with MiXCR; each CDR3 protein has one entry. The sample includes about half a million distinct CDR3 sequences, around a third of them seen just once.

The chain carries TRBV20-1 and TRBJ1-3; D gene unclear. This clonotype was obtained from a human donor with aplastic anemia. Sequenced input: sorted CD4+, CD8+, or CD8+CD57+ T cells (not recorded which) from PBMCs. The CDR3 loop reads CSARDAGMSNSGNTIYF. CDR3 sequence (DNA): TGCAGTGCTAGAGATGCGGGGATGTCAAACTCTGGAAACACCATATATTTT.